The source of this T cell receptor beta chain is a study of T cell responses to AZD1222 COVID-19 vaccine. Study conclusions and caveats: Most donors were white British and more were female, and clonal diversity was possibly underestimated.

This CDR3 has 17 residues. Germline assignment: CDR1 KGHSH and CDR2 LQKENI. V dropped 8 bases and J dropped 0; count of bases not matched to a gene: 14. The method was immunoSEQ multiplex PCR; TCRdb's version includes in-frame clones alone and lacks a portion of them. The profile shows over 130,000 clones, about 92% of them singletons. Concerning this clone: What it binds is not known.

V and J are TRBV18 and TRBJ1-2; 8 nucleotides agree with TRBD1. This sequence originates from an adult who received the AZD1222 COVID-19 vaccine. The sample consisted of peripheral blood, taken 28 days after the second AZD1222 dose. The CDR3 nucleotides read TGTGCCAGCAATCTCCCGGGACAGGCGCTGACTAACTATGGCTACACCTTC. It specifies CASNLPGQALTNYGYTF. Combining the CDR3 with reference TRBV18 and TRBJ1-2 gives the whole variable domain NAGVMQNPRHLVRRRGQEARLRCSPMKGHSHVYWYRQLPEEGLKFMVYLQKENIIDESGMPKERFSAEFPKEGPSILRIQQVVRGDSAAYFCASNLPGQALTNYGYTFGSGTRLTVV.